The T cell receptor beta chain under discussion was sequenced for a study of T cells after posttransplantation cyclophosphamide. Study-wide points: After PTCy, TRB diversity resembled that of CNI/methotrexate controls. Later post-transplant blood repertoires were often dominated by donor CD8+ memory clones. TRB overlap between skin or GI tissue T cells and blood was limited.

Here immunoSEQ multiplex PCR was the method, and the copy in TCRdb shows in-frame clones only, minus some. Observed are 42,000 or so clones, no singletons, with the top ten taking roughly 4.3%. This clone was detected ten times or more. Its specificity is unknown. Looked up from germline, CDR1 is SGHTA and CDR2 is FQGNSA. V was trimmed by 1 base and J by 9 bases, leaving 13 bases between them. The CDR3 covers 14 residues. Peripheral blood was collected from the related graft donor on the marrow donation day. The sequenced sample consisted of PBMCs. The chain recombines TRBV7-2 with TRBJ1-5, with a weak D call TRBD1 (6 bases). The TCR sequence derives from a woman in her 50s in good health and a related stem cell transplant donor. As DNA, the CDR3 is TGTGCCAGCAGCTTAGAATCAGGGGTCGGGCCCCAGCATTTT. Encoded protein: CASSLESGVGPQHF.